Each of the 28 T cell receptor beta chains below was sequenced from the same sample in a study of human T cells and chemical hapten exposure. MiXCR was run by TCRdb on the RACE reads, yielding one entry per CDR3 protein. The data show about 400,000 distinct CDR3 sequences, more than 5% seen once. Time point: patch test 2, 6 weeks after DPC sensitization. Treatment noted: therapeutic diphenylcyclopropenone sensitization with weekly scalp DPC. Sequenced here: whole blood, sampled in connection with sensitization to the hapten diphenylcyclopropenone (DPC). The receptors stem from a woman aged 18-30 years with alopecia areata. Some clones in this sample may be carry-over from other donors' samples.

This clonotype occurred many times. The V gene is TRBV20-1, the J gene TRBJ1-6, with 10 bases identical to TRBD1. Germline assignment: CDR1 DFQATT and CDR2 SNEGSKA (reference sequence). The CDR3 extends over 14 amino acids. CDR3 in amino acids: CSARQGAEGSPLHF. The CDR3 bases are TGCAGCGCAAGACAGGGGGCTGAGGGGTCACCCCTCCACTTT.

This clonotype was seen a few times. The gene calls are TRBV4-2 and TRBJ2-2; 7 bases are shared with TRBD2. Germline V gene lookup returns CDR1 LGHNA and CDR2 YNFKEQ. This CDR3 is built from 17 residues. J lost 2 bases, V lost 0 bases, and 6 bases had no gene match. The CDR3: CASSQDIRGVNTGELFF. In DNA form, the CDR3 reads TGTGCCAGCAGCCAAGATATCCGGGGGGTTAACACCGGGGAGCTGTTTTTT.

Many counts were recorded for this clonotype. The chain recombines TRBV2 with TRBJ1-1, with D perhaps TRBD1 (5 bases). CDR3 length: 14 amino acids. Per germline, CDR1 SNHLY and CDR2 FYNNEI. Deletions cut 6 bases from V and 1 base from J, with 12 bases between. The CDR3 coding sequence is TGTGCCAGCAGCGGGGACGGGGAGAACACTGAAGCTTTCTTT. Residues: CASSGDGENTEAFF.

Ten or more counts support this clonotype. The chain carries TRBV20-1 and TRBJ1-5, with D maybe TRBD1 (5 bases). V was trimmed by 3 bases and J by 3 bases, leaving 9 bases between them. In germline, CDR1 is DFQATT, CDR2 SNEGSKA (reference sequence). The CDR3 has 13 residues. CDR3: CSASGDPNQPQHF. The CDR3 DNA reads TGCAGTGCTAGTGGGGACCCCAATCAGCCCCAGCATTTT.

In its sample, this clonotype was seen many times. This chain links TRBV7-9 with TRBJ1-4; D possibly corresponds to TRBD1 (5 bases). CDR1 and CDR2 from the germline V gene are SEHNR and FQNEAQ (reference sequence). This CDR3 is built from 14 residues. With 2 bases removed from V and 3 bases from J, the gap between germline ends came to 7 bases. The CDR3 bases are TGTGCCAGCAGCTTATCGACAGCTAATGAAAAACTGTTTTTT. Translating it yields CASSLSTANEKLFF.

This clonotype showed up many times. The chain couples TRBV20-1 to TRBJ1-1; 9 bases are a match to TRBD1. This CDR3 has 17 amino acids. The germline V gene has CDR1 DFQATT and CDR2 SNEGSKA (reference sequence). The V segment lost 0 bases and the J segment 0 bases; nucleotides outside the gene matches: 8. The CDR3 protein is CSARDRLGQGLNTEAFF. The CDR3 nucleotides are TGCAGTGCTAGAGATAGGTTAGGACAGGGGTTGAACACTGAAGCTTTCTTT.

CDR3 sequence: CASSFFGLADQETQYF. The CDR3 DNA is TGTGCCAGCAGTTTTTTCGGACTAGCGGATCAAGAGACCCAGTACTTC. The J gene is TRBJ2-5, the V gene TRBV28, with 10 bases lining up with TRBD2. The length of the CDR3 is 16 residues. Trimming cost V 3 bases and J 2 bases; bases outside gene matches: 6. Germline V lookup: CDR1 MDHEN, CDR2 SYDVKM.

This clonotype showed up just a few times. The chain uses TRBV28 and TRBJ1-5; D remains unclear. Trimming removed 6 bases from V and 1 base from J, with 10 bases in between. Germline CDR1 is MDHEN and CDR2 is SYDVKM. There are 14 residues in the CDR3. The CDR3 loop is CASRPDGSNQPQHF. Written as DNA, the CDR3 is TGTGCCAGCAGACCGGACGGGAGCAATCAGCCCCAGCATTTT.

This clonotype has more than one count but fewer than ten. The chain has TRBV10-3 and TRBJ1-1; 7 bases match TRBD1. The CDR3 has 16 amino acids. The germline V gene has CDR1 ENHRY and CDR2 SYGVKD. Trimming removed 3 bases from V and 5 bases from J; junction bases left unmatched: 12. The CDR3 here is CAISDGGRGKETEAFF. Written as DNA, the CDR3 is TGTGCCATCAGTGACGGTGGCAGGGGGAAAGAAACTGAAGCTTTCTTT.

This chain joins TRBV4-2 and TRBJ1-4, with D unresolved. The CDR3 sequence is 11 residues long. Germline V CDR1 and CDR2: LGHNA, YNFKEQ. Trimming pared 0 bases from V and 14 bases from J, leaving 7 bases between. In DNA form, the CDR3 reads TGTGCCAGCAGCCAAGATTCTAGTCTGTTTTTT. Its protein is CASSQDSSLFF.

This clonotype was seen repeatedly, ten times or more. This rearrangement joins TRBV2 to TRBJ1-2; no firm D call. Per germline, CDR1 SNHLY and CDR2 FYNNEI. This CDR3 comprises 11 residues. V lost 8 bases and J lost 9, with 13 bases in between. The DNA of the CDR3 is TGTGCCAGCGGCGTGGGCCAGCGCTACACCTTC. This sequence encodes CASGVGQRYTF.

This clonotype was picked up many times. V gene TRBV18 combines with J gene TRBJ1-5, with 8 bases that match TRBD1. After removal of 8 bases from V and 2 bases from J, the junction contained 2 bases not matched to a gene. Germline V gene data show CDR1 as KGHSH and CDR2 as LQKENI. CDR3 length: 13 residues. CDR3 protein: CASTGQGNQPQHF. CDR3 nucleotide sequence: TGTGCCAGCACGGGACAGGGCAATCAGCCCCAGCATTTT.

This clonotype was picked up a small number of times. J is TRBJ2-3 and V is TRBV20-1; D remains unclear. V lost 0 bases to trimming and J lost 4 bases, with 8 bases between them. CDR3 length equals 13 residues. Germline lookup yields CDR1 DFQATT and CDR2 SNEGSKA (reference sequence). CDR3 region: CSAREGWADTQYF. DNA for the CDR3: TGCAGTGCTAGAGAAGGGTGGGCAGATACGCAGTATTTT.

This clonotype has a handful of counts. V gene TRBV27 combines with J gene TRBJ2-1, with D possibly being TRBD1 or TRBD2 (6 bases each). CDR3 length equals 14 residues. Germline V gene lookup returns CDR1 MNHEY and CDR2 SMNVEV (reference sequence). The V and J ends lost 7 bases and 4 bases respectively, with 14 bases between them. CDR3 in DNA: TGTGCCAGCACTCCCGGGGGCGCGTACAATGAGCAGTTCTTC. This translates into CASTPGGAYNEQFF.

This rearrangement joins TRBV7-2 to TRBJ2-7; D unresolved. The CDR3 runs to 11 residues. V lost 5 bases and J 3 bases, leaving 5 bases between the germline ends. CDR1 and CDR2 from the germline V gene are SGHTA and FQGNSA. The CDR3 nucleotides read TGTGCCAGCAGCATGAGCTACGAGCAGTACTTC. It codes for CASSMSYEQYF.

V and J are TRBV6-6 and TRBJ2-5, with TRBD2 matching 11 bases. The CDR3 spans 17 residues. Per the germline V gene, CDR1 is MNHNY and CDR2 is SVGAGI (reference sequence). Germline trimming cut 0 bases from V and 5 bases from J; bases unmatched to any gene: 8. The CDR3 region has the DNA TGTGCCAGCAGTTACTCCCTTAGCGGGGGGGCCGGGGAGACCCAGTACTTC. It is translated as CASSYSLSGGAGETQYF.

V gene TRBV5-1 combines with J gene TRBJ2-3; 14 bases are a match to TRBD2. From germline, CDR1 is SGHRS and CDR2 YFSETQ. V was clipped by 4 bases and J by 4 bases; unmatched bases: 11. This CDR3 contains 18 residues. CDR3: CASSGTSGGVLSPDTQYF. In DNA, the CDR3 is TGCGCCAGCAGCGGGACTAGCGGGGGCGTCCTCTCCCCAGATACGCAGTATTTT. Together with reference TRBV5-1 and TRBJ2-3, the CDR3 gives the full variable domain: KAGVTQTPRYLIKTRGQQVTLSCSPISGHRSVSWYQQTPGQGLQFLFEYFSETQRNKGNFPGRFSGRQFSNSRSEMNVSTLELGDSALYLCASSGTSGGVLSPDTQYFGPGTRLTVL.

This clonotype showed up many times. This chain connects TRBV29-1 to TRBJ1-2; the D is unclear. CDR3 length: 11 residues. From germline, CDR1 is SQVTM and CDR2 ANQGSEA. V lost 2 bases to trimming and J lost 2 bases, with 3 bases between them. The CDR3 DNA is TGCAGCGTTGAATCAAACTATGGCTACACCTTC. Its translation: CSVESNYGYTF.

The rearrangement joins TRBV6-1 to TRBJ2-5; D perhaps matches TRBD1 (5 bases). The CDR3 is 14 residues long. V shed 1 base and J shed 5 bases, with 11 bases lying between them. CDR1 and CDR2 (germline): MNHNS, SASEGT. CDR3 sequence reads: CASSEGRGWETQYF. The DNA of the CDR3 is TGTGCCAGCAGTGAAGGAAGGGGATGGGAGACCCAGTACTTC.

This clonotype was seen a handful of times. V usage is TRBV11-2 and J usage is TRBJ1-5; D is ambiguous. The CDR3 totals 13 residues. Trimming left V 5 bases short and J 5 bases short, with 10 bases between. CDR1 is SGHAT, CDR2 FQNNGV, per germline. Written as DNA, the CDR3 is TGTGCCAGCAGCCACACACTCGATCAGCCCCAGCATTTT. It yields the protein CASSHTLDQPQHF.

The gene calls are TRBV29-1 and TRBJ2-2, with D perhaps being TRBD1 or TRBD2 (5 bases each). Trimming removed 0 bases at V and 7 bases at J, with 27 bases between. The CDR3 runs to 19 residues. Germline CDR1 SQVTM, CDR2 ANQGSEA. The CDR3 protein is CSVEDLDTRDQVRDGELFF. In nucleotides, the CDR3 is TGCAGCGTTGAAGACCTGGATACCCGGGACCAGGTTCGGGACGGGGAGCTGTTTTTT.

Many counts were recorded for this clonotype. The CDR3 loop reads CASSLNGVNQPQHF. The CDR3 DNA reads TGTGCCAGCAGCTTAAACGGGGTTAATCAGCCCCAGCATTTT. The rearrangement joins TRBV7-2 to TRBJ1-5, with D hard to call. The CDR3 sequence is 14 residues long. V dropped 2 bases and J dropped 4 bases, with 9 bases sitting between them. Germline lookup yields CDR1 SGHTA and CDR2 FQGNSA. The full variable domain, completed using reference TRBV7-2 and TRBJ1-5, is GAGVSQSPSNKVTEKGKDVELRCDPISGHTALYWYRQSLGQGLEFLIYFQGNSAPDKSGLPSDRFSAERTGGSVSTLTIQRTQQEDSAVYLCASSLNGVNQPQHFGDGTRLSIL.

This clonotype was counted at least ten times. V usage is TRBV10-3 and J usage is TRBJ2-3, with 8 bases fitting TRBD2. The CDR3 runs 13 residues. Germline V CDR1 and CDR2: ENHRY, SYGVKD. The V gene end was trimmed by 8 bases and the J gene end by 6 bases; junction bases not matched to a gene: 7. Here the CDR3 reads CAIGTSGEDTQYF. The DNA for the CDR3 is TGTGCCATCGGGACTAGTGGAGAGGATACGCAGTATTTT.

This clonotype was detected many times. In DNA, the CDR3 is TGCGCCAGCAGCCAGGGGTCGTCTTACGAGAACACTGAAGCTTTCTTT. Translated: CASSQGSSYENTEAFF. V is TRBV4-3 and J is TRBJ1-1; D is unclear. V was shortened by 3 bases and J by 1 base, with 15 bases between the two germline ends. The germline V gene encodes CDR1 LGHNA and CDR2 YSLEER. The CDR3 runs to 16 residues.

This clonotype turned up a few times. The chain is built from TRBV6-2 or TRBV6-3 and TRBJ1-1, with 9 bases fitting TRBD1. V lost 6 bases and J lost 6; bases outside the gene matches: 8. The CDR3 is 14 amino acids. Germline CDR1 is MNHEY and CDR2 is SVGEGT. The CDR3 protein is CASRNTGGVPEAFF. CDR3 DNA: TGTGCCAGCAGGAATACAGGGGGCGTACCTGAAGCTTTCTTT.

The chain uses TRBV24-1 and TRBJ2-2, with 8 bases fitting TRBD1. Unmatched junction bases numbered 13, after V lost 9 bases and J lost 2 bases. The length of the CDR3 is 17 residues. Germline V gene sequence: CDR1 KGHDR, CDR2 SFDVKD. CDR3 residues: CATSVNEGQANTGELFF. CDR3 DNA: TGTGCCACCTCTGTAAACGAGGGACAGGCCAACACCGGGGAGCTGTTTTTT.

There are many counts of this clonotype. The chain links TRBV6-6 to TRBJ1-5, with 10 bases fitting TRBD1. This CDR3 comprises 16 residues. The V segment lost 4 bases and the J segment 5 bases; nucleotides outside the gene matches: 8. Germline V CDR1 and CDR2: MNHNY, SVGAGI (reference sequence). The chain's CDR3 is CASSSGTGVRDQPQHF. The CDR3 region has the DNA TGTGCCAGCAGTTCCGGGACAGGGGTGAGGGATCAGCCCCAGCATTTT.

This clonotype occurred many times. The genes are TRBV20-1 and TRBJ1-5; unclear D gene. The CDR3 sequence is 16 residues long. Germline loops: CDR1 DFQATT, CDR2 SNEGSKA (reference sequence). The germline V and J ends were trimmed by 0 bases and 2 bases, with 14 bases remaining between them. CDR3 in amino acids: CSARDPRLQGNQPQHF. The CDR3 DNA sequence: TGCAGTGCTAGAGATCCTCGGCTTCAAGGCAATCAGCCCCAGCATTTT.